The 12 T cell receptor beta chains below come from one sample, sequenced in a study of cytomegalovirus exposure and HLA in healthy donors. Primers for the PCR totalled 60 Vbeta and 13 Jbeta. Libraries were prepared by immunoSEQ multiplex PCR; TCRdb keeps only in-frame clonotypes and omits some of them. The sample yields about 120,000 clones, roughly 87% seen once. The sequenced material came from PBMCs. The receptors derive from a woman in her late teens or twenties in good health and CMV-seronegative.

V and J are TRBV6-6 and TRBJ1-1, with D possibly matching TRBD1 (6 bases). The CDR3 contains 13 residues. Germline loops: CDR1 MNHNY, CDR2 SVGAGI (reference sequence). Deletions cut 5 bases from V and 4 bases from J, with 11 bases between. The CDR3 spells CASSKTGRTEAFF. In nucleotides, the CDR3 is TGTGCCAGCAGTAAAACAGGGCGCACTGAAGCTTTCTTT.

The rearrangement links TRBV5-1 to TRBJ1-2; perhaps TRBD1 as D (5 bases). Trimming left V 2 bases short and J 7 bases short, with 15 bases between. This CDR3 is 14 amino acids long. Germline assignment: CDR1 SGHRS and CDR2 YFSETQ. CDR3 residues: CASSLGTQGGGYTF. CDR3 bases: TGCGCCAGCAGCTTAGGGACCCAGGGAGGTGGCTACACCTTC.

V gene TRBV7-9 combines with J gene TRBJ2-5, with D possibly matching TRBD1 (6 bases). Trimming pared 7 bases from V and 5 bases from J, leaving 20 bases between. In germline, CDR1 is SEHNR, CDR2 FQNEAQ (reference sequence). The CDR3 length is 15 residues. CDR3 sequence reads: CASITSGRGKETQYF. CDR3 in DNA: TGTGCCAGCATAACTAGTGGCAGGGGTAAGGAGACCCAGTACTTC.

CDR3 sequence (DNA): TGTGCCAGCAGCCAAGATCTTCTCCAGGGCCGTTATAGCAATCAGCCCCAGCATTTT. This gives the protein CASSQDLLQGRYSNQPQHF. The chain employs TRBV4-2 and TRBJ1-5; D may be TRBD1 (5 bases). Trimming shortened V by 0 bases and J by 0 bases, and 18 bases separated the two germline ends. This CDR3 contains 19 residues. Germline CDR1 and CDR2: LGHNA and YNFKEQ.

This clone was picked up a small number of times. The chain has TRBV2 and TRBJ1-6; D ambiguous. The germline CDR1 and CDR2 sequences are SNHLY and FYNNEI. The CDR3 totals 15 residues. V gave up 8 bases and J gave up 0 bases, with 11 bases separating them. CDR3 nucleotides: TGTGCCAGCCGGGAGGAAAGCTCCTATAATTCACCCCTCCACTTT. Translation gives CASREESSYNSPLHF.

The V gene is TRBV18, the J gene TRBJ2-1; 9 bases are shared with TRBD2. Germline assignment: CDR1 KGHSH and CDR2 LQKENI. V dropped 8 bases and J dropped 8; count of bases not matched to a gene: 10. This CDR3 spans 14 amino acids. Here the CDR3 reads CASTIAGEYDEQFF. In nucleotides, the CDR3 is TGTGCCAGCACTATAGCGGGAGAGTATGATGAGCAGTTCTTC.

V is TRBV5-4 and J is TRBJ1-2, with 8 positions matching TRBD1. This CDR3 comprises 15 residues. V lost 0 bases to trimming and J lost 8 bases; unmatched junction nucleotides: 9. The germline V gene encodes CDR1 SGHNT and CDR2 YYREEE (reference sequence). In DNA form, the CDR3 reads TGTGCCAGCAGCTTGGAAGCGGGCCAGGGGGCGGGCTACACCTTC. Translation gives CASSLEAGQGAGYTF.

CDR3 bases: TGTGCCAGCAGCCAAGATAACGTAGCGGGGGGCCTCTCCTACGAGCAGTACTTC. This codes for CASSQDNVAGGLSYEQYF. The rearrangement uses TRBV14 and TRBJ2-7; TRBD2 aligns across 10 bases. Germline trimming cut 0 bases from V and 0 bases from J; bases unmatched to any gene: 8. CDR3 size: 18 residues. The germline CDR1 and CDR2 sequences are SGHDN and FVKESK. The full variable domain, with the rest looked up from reference TRBV14 and TRBJ2-7, is EAGVTQFPSHSVIEKGQTVTLRCDPISGHDNLYWYRRVMGKEIKFLLHFVKESKQDESGMPNNRFLAERTGGTYSTLKVQPAELEDSGVYFCASSQDNVAGGLSYEQYFGPGTRLTVT.

V gene TRBV19 combines with J gene TRBJ1-2; D is undetermined. Looked up from germline, CDR1 is LNHDA and CDR2 is SQIVND (reference sequence). The CDR3 covers 14 residues. V lost 5 bases and J lost 0, with 10 bases in between. The CDR3 sequence is CASSAGFTNYGYTF. CDR3 coding DNA: TGTGCCAGTAGTGCGGGTTTTACTAACTATGGCTACACCTTC. The full variable domain, completed using reference TRBV19 and TRBJ1-2, is DGGITQSPKYLFRKEGQNVTLSCEQNLNHDAMYWYRQDPGQGLRLIYYSQIVNDFQKGDIAEGYSVSREKKESFPLTVTSAQKNPTAFYLCASSAGFTNYGYTFGSGTRLTVV.

The CDR3 region is CASSAQGQGSAAFF. CDR3 nucleotide sequence: TGTGCCAGCAGTGCCCAGGGGCAGGGGAGTGCAGCTTTCTTT. The chain is built from TRBV6-1 and TRBJ1-1, with D possibly matching TRBD1 (6 bases). This CDR3 has 14 amino acids. V lost 4 bases to trimming and J lost 10 bases, with 19 bases between them. Looked up from germline, CDR1 is MNHNS and CDR2 is SASEGT.

The chain is built from TRBV5-6 and TRBJ2-1; 8 bases match TRBD1. Looked up from germline, CDR1 is SGHDT and CDR2 is YYEEEE. The CDR3 is 15 residues long. The V segment lost 4 bases and the J segment 8 bases; nucleotides outside the gene matches: 11. The CDR3 region has the DNA TGTGCCAGCAGCCCCGGGACAGGCCTTATCCATGAGCAGTTCTTC. It translates to CASSPGTGLIHEQFF.

This chain links TRBV4-1 with TRBJ2-7, with 10 nucleotides matching TRBD1. The junction had 8 bases not matched to a gene; V was cut back by 4 bases and J by 5 bases. CDR3 length equals 15 residues. Germline CDR1 MGHRA, CDR2 YSYEKL. The CDR3 spells CASSLQDRGSDEQYF. CDR3 DNA sequence: TGCGCCAGCAGCCTCCAGGACAGGGGGTCTGACGAGCAGTACTTC.